The T cell receptor (beta chain) under discussion was sequenced for a study of OX40 agonist ivuxolimab in advanced cancers. The method was immunoSEQ multiplex PCR; TCRdb's version includes in-frame clones alone and lacks a portion of them. Altogether some 64,000 clones are present, roughly 87% being singletons, with the ten largest covering around 2.8%. This CDR3 is built from 13 residues. Germline V gene lookup returns CDR1 SGHTA and CDR2 FQGNSA. Trimming removed 4 bases at V and 3 bases at J, with 10 bases between. The clonotype was recovered from an adult with an advanced solid tumor such as melanoma, head and neck, liver or kidney cancer. The chain employs TRBV7-2 and TRBJ2-7, with a possible D match to TRBD2 (6 bases). The sample consisted of CD4+ or CD8+ T cells sorted from blood, taken in a trial of the OX40 agonist ivuxolimab. The CDR3, as DNA: TGTGCCAGCAGCTCAAGACTAGGCTACGAGCAGTACTTC. Translation gives CASSSRLGYEQYF.